The following is a T cell receptor beta chain sequence with its context. This clonotype was seen more than once but under ten times. It lacks a known antigen. Base qualities are not recorded, but no much larger clone differs from it by a single base. This entry is derived from a study of blood T cells in healthy people across ages (dated by TCRdb to 2013 to 2016). Study-wide context: Template switching captured roughly one uniquely barcoded TCR beta cDNA molecule per two T cells in model experiments. Age-related changes in TCR beta repertoire diversity were measured in the study by deep sequencing normalized with unique cDNA molecular identifiers. Donors were grouped into four age groups: young (average 16 years), middle-aged (39), aged (roughly 62) and long-lived (over 80). Donors of different ages were randomly distributed across sequencing lanes to avoid experimental bias. Two additional independent replicas of 1 million unique cDNA reads from the same blood draw were analyzed for two donors (one aged 18 to 30 and one aged 80 or older). Paper-wide results and their limitations: There was a strong correlation between observed TCR beta diversity and the percentage of naive T cells measured by flow cytometry. Observed TCR beta diversity per million T cells fell roughly linearly with age, and a significant reduction was already apparent by age approximately 40. Total diversity estimates from one million sequenced T cells were considered lower bounds and underestimates. Compared with the aged group, more naive CD4+ T cells, fewer expanded clones and increased TCR diversity were shown by the long-lived group, suggesting age selection. Because the CMV infection status of the donors was unknown, age-related changes in expanded clonotypes may potentially have been confounded. Conclusive comparison of naive and antigen-experienced compartments was prevented by the profiling of bulk unsorted PBMCs.

The germline V gene (reference sequence) yields MNHNY for CDR1 and SVGAGI for CDR2. V loses 6 bases, J loses 4 bases, and the germline ends lie 9 bases apart. Including the terminal cysteine and phenylalanine, the CDR3 comprises 13 residues. The DNA shown is the 39-base CDR3, in frame from base 1. Donors were 30 to 45 systemically healthy Caucasian individuals from Russia aged 6 to 90 years. Each donor gave 9 to 10 milliliters of peripheral blood, collected into EDTA-treated Vacutainer tubes. Ficoll-Paque density-gradient centrifugation was used to isolate PBMCs, with at least 6.5 million per sample. Total RNA was extracted from PBMCs with Trizol reagent, with at least 6 micrograms obtained per sample. The percentages of naive CD45RAhigh/CD27high T cells were determined by flow cytometry on a PBMC aliquot from every donor. Library construction relied on 5' RACE. The sample was run on an Illumina HiSeq 2500. A second about 7 to 12 cycle PCR used a sample-barcoded 5' primer and a J-beta primer mix. Each TCR beta cDNA molecule received a unique molecular identifier from a template-switch 5' adaptor carrying 12 random nucleotides. At least 2.5 million CDR3-containing paired-end reads were obtained from each sample. First-strand cDNA was synthesized from all RNA with the Mint cDNA synthesis kit, primed by a TRBC-specific oligonucleotide. After uracil-DNA glycosylase treatment, a first 18-cycle PCR used universal primers M1SS and BC2_uni_R on all cDNA. On the study's bioinformatics: Normalization of each sample was performed by random selection of 1 million high-quality reads, each carrying a distinct molecular identifier. Reads sharing molecular identifiers were discarded rather than binned into consensus sequences. CDR3 identification, clonotype clustering and error correction used MiTCR with a Q25 quality threshold and the strictest error-elimination algorithm. A nonparametric unseen species model using Euler transformation provided a lower-bound estimate of total TCR beta diversity. TCRdb reprocessed the public reads (quality trimming at Q25 with fastp, clone calling with MiXCR) and kept in-frame beta chains. Every entry covers one CDR3 protein and lists the most common genes and DNA from its rows. In this record, the V and J calls reflect TCRdb's handling and not the investigators' own analysis. Across this sample there are about 1.7 million distinct CDR3 sequences, with roughly 27% seen only once. 6.5% to 8.5% of the sample rests with the top ten.

The source material was blood. The chain employs TRBV6-6 and TRBJ1-4, with the D gene too uncertain to name. This receptor was identified in a woman under 40 in good health. The CDR3 loop reads CASSKSDNEKLFF. The nucleotides are TGTGCCAGCAGCAAGTCAGATAATGAAAAACTGTTTTTT.